This TCR beta chain was sequenced in a study of T-cell memory formation after mild COVID-19. At the level of the study: The study found TCR clusters largely donor specific.

TCRdb reprocessed the 5' RACE reads with MiXCR, giving one entry per CDR3 protein. The sample consists of around 250,000 distinct CDR3 sequences, 16% of them appearing once. This clonotype was recorded many times. V lost 5 bases to trimming and J lost 0 bases, with 15 bases between them. This CDR3 is built from 16 residues. Sequenced sample: PBMCs or a T cell subset sorted from them (not recorded which). The clonotype originates from a young man who had mild COVID-19 (a few samples of this study predate the infection). Cell type and time point are not known. J is TRBJ2-3 and V is TRBV12-3 or TRBV12-4; D remains unclear. CDR3 region: CASSPGRFGSTDTQYF. The CDR3 bases are TGTGCCAGCAGTCCCGGTCGCTTTGGTAGCACAGATACGCAGTATTTT.